This T cell receptor beta chain was captured by sequencing in a study of a mutant IDH1 vaccine in newly diagnosed glioma. Study at large: In some groups vaccination began 4-6 weeks post-radiotherapy; others received it with temozolomide.

V dropped 3 bases and J dropped 5 bases, with 8 bases sitting between them. Germline assignment: CDR1 LNHNV and CDR2 YYDKDF (reference sequence). The CDR3 is 14 residues long. Concerning this clone: The antigen is undetermined.

Using immunoSEQ multiplex PCR, the repertoire was profiled, and TCRdb retains in-frame clones only, with some absent. This sample has approximately 50,000 clones, with around 83% found just once. Regarding time point: week 47, end of study. Doses consisted of 300 ug of mutant IDH1 20-mer peptide each, paired with topical imiquimod. There were new WHO grade 3 or 4 astrocytomas in the donors, and these were IDH1-mutant and ATRX-lost. V gene TRBV15 combines with J gene TRBJ1-6; the D gene is possibly TRBD1 (6 bases). This sequence originates from a woman aged 50 to 60 with glioma. The sequencing here drew on PBMCs, taken from a glioma patient whose treatment included an IDH1 peptide vaccine. This chain's CDR3 is CATSSRQDNSPLHF. CDR3 in DNA: TGTGCCACCAGCAGTCGACAGGATAATTCACCCCTCCACTTT.